The rows below give T cell receptor beta chains drawn from one sample of a study of T-cell reconstitution after alpha-beta-depleted transplantation in children. TCRdb called the PCR reads again in MiXCR, with one record for every CDR3 protein. The data contain roughly 200,000 distinct CDR3 sequences, approximately 14% of them seen just once; the ten biggest clones take up less than 15%. Material: PBMCs from the stem cell graft donor, obtained from the stem cell graft. The receptors were gathered from a human donor who donated a stem cell graft to a child with acute lymphoblastic leukemia. Both conserved end residues are part of each CDR3. The order of the fields is J gene, V gene, CDR3 length, clone size, D gene, CDR3 DNA, CDR3 protein. D genes are given only for firm matches. A clone size is listed for some rows: how often the clone was seen (once, few, many), or a class if it is expanded.

J gene: TRBJ2-1; V gene: TRBV12-3/TRBV12-4; CDR3 length: 13; clone size: many; D gene: -; CDR3 DNA: TGTGCCAGCAGTTTTGCGGCTTACAATGAGCAGTTCTTC; CDR3 protein: CASSFAAYNEQFF
J gene: TRBJ1-5; V gene: TRBV7-2; CDR3 length: 13; clone size: -; D gene: -; CDR3 DNA: TGTGCCAGCAGCTTGGGTGACGGTCAGCCCCAGCATTTT; CDR3 protein: CASSLGDGQPQHF
J gene: TRBJ2-5; V gene: TRBV20-1; CDR3 length: 14; clone size: many; D gene: -; CDR3 DNA: TGCAGTGCTAGAAAAGGGGCTAACCAAGAGACCCAGTACTTC; CDR3 protein: CSARKGANQETQYF
J gene: TRBJ2-7; V gene: TRBV20-1; CDR3 length: 13; clone size: many; D gene: -; CDR3 DNA: TGCAGTGCTAGTACCGAAGGGGGCTACGAGCAGTACTTC; CDR3 protein: CSASTEGGYEQYF
J gene: TRBJ1-6; V gene: TRBV7-9; CDR3 length: 16; clone size: many; D gene: TRBD1; CDR3 DNA: TGTGCCAGCACCATAAGAGGGACAGCGGAGAATTCACCCCTCCACTTT; CDR3 protein: CASTIRGTAENSPLHF
J gene: TRBJ1-2; V gene: TRBV11-2; CDR3 length: 12; clone size: -; D gene: -; CDR3 DNA: TGTGCCAGCAGCTTATGGACGGGCGGCTACACCTTC; CDR3 protein: CASSLWTGGYTF
J gene: TRBJ1-2; V gene: TRBV12-3/TRBV12-4; CDR3 length: 12; clone size: -; D gene: -; CDR3 DNA: TGTGCCAGCAGGGAGACGTCTCTGGGCTACACCTTC; CDR3 protein: CASRETSLGYTF
J gene: TRBJ2-5; V gene: TRBV11-2; CDR3 length: 16; clone size: many; D gene: TRBD1; CDR3 DNA: TGTGCCAGCAGCCCCCGAGGGGGCGGTCTTGAAGAGACCCAGTACTTC; CDR3 protein: CASSPRGGGLEETQYF
J gene: TRBJ2-1; V gene: TRBV12-3/TRBV12-4; CDR3 length: 13; clone size: many; D gene: -; CDR3 DNA: TGTGCCAGCAGTTTCAGTCAGGGGTACGAGCAGTTCTTC; CDR3 protein: CASSFSQGYEQFF
J gene: TRBJ2-1; V gene: TRBV7-2; CDR3 length: 13; clone size: many; D gene: -; CDR3 DNA: TGTGCCAGCAGCTTAACAACGTTCAATGAGCAGTTCTTC; CDR3 protein: CASSLTTFNEQFF
J gene: TRBJ2-7; V gene: TRBV28; CDR3 length: 14; clone size: -; D gene: TRBD2; CDR3 DNA: TGTGCCAGCAGTTTAGCGGGAGGGCCTCGAGAGCAGTACTTC; CDR3 protein: CASSLAGGPREQYF
J gene: TRBJ2-3; V gene: TRBV7-2; CDR3 length: 15; clone size: -; D gene: -; CDR3 DNA: TGTGCCAGCAGCTTAGACGGTGGGCCGGCGGATACGCAGTATTTT; CDR3 protein: CASSLDGGPADTQYF
J gene: TRBJ2-1; V gene: TRBV11-3; CDR3 length: 15; clone size: many; D gene: -; CDR3 DNA: TGTGCCAGCAGCTCGTGGGGGAGCTCCTACAATGAGCAGTTCTTC; CDR3 protein: CASSSWGSSYNEQFF
J gene: TRBJ2-1; V gene: TRBV29-1; CDR3 length: 12; clone size: many; D gene: TRBD1; CDR3 DNA: TGCAGCTCGAGGACAGGGGAGTCAGAGCAGTTCTTC; CDR3 protein: CSSRTGESEQFF
J gene: TRBJ2-1; V gene: TRBV7-6; CDR3 length: 23; clone size: few; D gene: TRBD2; CDR3 DNA: TGTGCCAGCAGCTCCCGGGGGACAGGCCGGACTAGCGGGAGTTTCAGAGGATACAATGAGCAGTTCTTC; CDR3 protein: CASSSRGTGRTSGSFRGYNEQFF
J gene: TRBJ2-5; V gene: TRBV2; CDR3 length: 14; clone size: many; D gene: TRBD2; CDR3 DNA: TGTGCCAGCAGCGACAGCGGGAGGCGAGAGACCCAGTACTTC; CDR3 protein: CASSDSGRRETQYF
J gene: TRBJ1-2; V gene: TRBV7-6; CDR3 length: 16; clone size: -; D gene: -; CDR3 DNA: TGTGCCAGCAGCTTACGGGGCAGGGAGGCTAACTATGGCTACACCTTC; CDR3 protein: CASSLRGREANYGYTF
J gene: TRBJ2-2; V gene: TRBV12-3/TRBV12-4; CDR3 length: 14; clone size: few; D gene: -; CDR3 DNA: TGTGCCAGCAGTTTACTCTTGAACACCGGGGAGCTGTTTTTT; CDR3 protein: CASSLLLNTGELFF
J gene: TRBJ2-1; V gene: TRBV4-1; CDR3 length: 16; clone size: -; D gene: TRBD2; CDR3 DNA: TGCGCCAGCAGCCGATCCGGGACTAGCGCTTTCAATGAGCAGTTCTTC; CDR3 protein: CASSRSGTSAFNEQFF
J gene: TRBJ2-3; V gene: TRBV6-5; CDR3 length: 17; clone size: few; D gene: TRBD2; CDR3 DNA: TGTGCCAGCAGTTACTCTTCCGTCGGGGGGGAAGAAGATACGCAGTATTTT; CDR3 protein: CASSYSSVGGEEDTQYF
J gene: TRBJ2-3; V gene: TRBV20-1; CDR3 length: 15; clone size: -; D gene: TRBD2; CDR3 DNA: TGCAGTGCTAGAGGGGGCGGGAGCTACACAGATACGCAGTATTTT; CDR3 protein: CSARGGGSYTDTQYF
J gene: TRBJ1-2; V gene: TRBV11-1; CDR3 length: 13; clone size: -; D gene: TRBD1; CDR3 DNA: TGTGCCAGCAGCTGGACAGGGGGCGCAGGCTACACCTTC; CDR3 protein: CASSWTGGAGYTF
J gene: TRBJ2-7; V gene: TRBV5-1; CDR3 length: 15; clone size: -; D gene: TRBD1; CDR3 DNA: TGCGCCAGCAGCTACGGACAGGATTTTTCCTACGAGCAGTACTTC; CDR3 protein: CASSYGQDFSYEQYF
J gene: TRBJ1-1; V gene: TRBV7-9; CDR3 length: 14; clone size: many; D gene: -; CDR3 DNA: TGTGCCAGCAGCATTACAGGGATGAACACTGAAGCTTTCTTT; CDR3 protein: CASSITGMNTEAFF
J gene: TRBJ2-5; V gene: TRBV7-2; CDR3 length: 15; clone size: few; D gene: -; CDR3 DNA: TGTGCCAGCAGCTTAGTTCGCGGGAACCAAGAGACCCAGTACTTC; CDR3 protein: CASSLVRGNQETQYF
J gene: TRBJ2-7; V gene: TRBV5-1; CDR3 length: 15; clone size: many; D gene: -; CDR3 DNA: TGCGCCAGCAGCTCACGACTGGAGGGGGACTACGAGCAGTACTTC; CDR3 protein: CASSSRLEGDYEQYF
J gene: TRBJ1-1; V gene: TRBV6-1; CDR3 length: 14; clone size: -; D gene: -; CDR3 DNA: TGTGCCAGCAGTGTACAGGGCCAGAGCCCTGAAGCTTTCTTT; CDR3 protein: CASSVQGQSPEAFF
J gene: TRBJ2-3; V gene: TRBV6-1; CDR3 length: 14; clone size: many; D gene: -; CDR3 DNA: TGTGCCAGCAGAACTCAAGGAGGAGGAGATACGCAGTATTTT; CDR3 protein: CASRTQGGGDTQYF